Listed below are T cell receptor beta chains from one sample, sequenced in a study of blood T cell repertoires in COVID-19. The data were produced by immunoSEQ multiplex PCR, yet TCRdb's version contains in-frame clones alone and is incomplete. The data show over 90,000 clones, around nine tenths seen once. Sequenced: peripheral blood. These receptors originate from a man over 45 with active or convalescent COVID-19. Each CDR3 is given with its conserved first and last residue. A D gene is named only where the DNA matches it firmly. Clone size is stated in some rows and not others, as once, few, many or a class when expanded.

>-|TRBV5-1|TRBJ2-3|TRBD2
CASRWSTSGEDTQYF
TGCGCCAGCAGATGGTCGACTAGCGGGGAGGATACGCAGTATTTT
>-|TRBV6-5|TRBJ1-6|-
CASSYSTGEANSPLHF
TGTGCCAGCAGTTACTCGACCGGGGAAGCGAATTCACCCCTCCACTTT
>few|TRBV5-6|TRBJ1-1|TRBD1
CASSLQTGQGPRDTEAFF
TGTGCCAGCAGCTTGCAAACAGGACAGGGCCCGCGGGACACTGAAGCTTTCTTT
>-|TRBV4-1|TRBJ2-2|TRBD2
CASSPTRLAGTGELFF
TGCGCCAGCAGCCCCACCAGACTAGCGGGCACCGGGGAGCTGTTTTTT
>once|TRBV5-1|TRBJ1-2|TRBD1
CASSSGQGNYGYTF
TGCGCCAGCAGCTCGGGACAGGGTAACTATGGCTACACCTTC
>few|TRBV7-8|TRBJ2-2|TRBD2
CASSFYSGGGAGELFF
TGTGCCAGCAGCTTCTATAGCGGGGGTGGTGCCGGGGAGCTGTTTTTT
>-|TRBV6-1|TRBJ2-1|-
CASSERARTYNEQFF
TGTGCCAGCAGTGAACGGGCAAGGACTTACAATGAGCAGTTCTTC
>-|TRBV15|TRBJ1-3|-
CATSRAQSSGNTIYF
TGTGCCACCAGCAGGGCACAGTCCTCTGGAAACACCATATATTTT
>-|TRBV15|TRBJ1-1|-
CATSRGQGGGKNTEAFF
TGTGCCACCAGCAGAGGTCAGGGAGGTGGTAAGAACACTGAAGCTTTCTTT
>few|TRBV7-9|TRBJ1-4|TRBD1
CASSFGPGQGGEKLFF
TGTGCCAGCAGCTTTGGCCCAGGACAGGGGGGCGAAAAACTGTTTTTT
>-|TRBV15|TRBJ1-4|-
CATSREELNEKLFF
TGTGCCACCAGCAGAGAAGAGCTAAATGAAAAACTGTTTTTT
>-|TRBV6-5|TRBJ2-2|TRBD2
CASSYGGGAPGELFF
TGTGCCAGCAGTTACGGCGGGGGGGCGCCCGGGGAGCTGTTTTTT
>-|TRBV19|TRBJ2-6|-
CASRPTGYGTSGANVLTF
TGTGCCAGTAGGCCCACAGGGTACGGAACCTCTGGGGCCAACGTCCTGACTTTC
>-|TRBV7-2|TRBJ1-5|TRBD1
CASSSLRDRNQPQHF
TGTGCCAGCAGCTCCCTCCGGGACAGAAATCAGCCCCAGCATTTT
>once|TRBV27|TRBJ2-7|TRBD2
CASSLRWRRGEGYEQYF
TGTGCCAGCAGTCTCCGGTGGAGGCGGGGGGAGGGCTACGAGCAGTACTTC
>-|TRBV5-1|TRBJ1-4|-
CASSSLEGTSEKLFF
TGCGCCAGCAGCTCCCTGGAGGGGACCTCTGAAAAACTGTTTTTT
>-|TRBV18|TRBJ1-5|-
CASSSSGTQNQPQHF
TGTGCCAGCTCATCGTCCGGGACACAGAATCAGCCCCAGCATTTT
>-|TRBV2|TRBJ2-1|TRBD2
CASGLAGINEQFF
TGTGCCAGCGGACTAGCGGGGATTAATGAGCAGTTCTTC
>-|TRBV3-1/TRBV3-2|TRBJ2-4|TRBD2
CASSREGREVTKNIQYF
TGTGCCAGCAGCCGAGAGGGGAGGGAAGTTACCAAAAACATTCAGTACTTC
>-|TRBV29-1|TRBJ2-3|-
CSVERQEATDTQYF
TGCAGCGTTGAACGACAGGAGGCCACAGATACGCAGTATTTT
>-|TRBV5-6|TRBJ2-1|TRBD1
CASTKDREPYNEQFF
TGTGCCAGCACCAAGGACAGGGAACCCTACAATGAGCAGTTCTTC
>-|TRBV6-1|TRBJ1-6|TRBD1
CASSDARQGSSSPLHF
TGTGCCAGCAGTGATGCTCGACAGGGTAGTAGTTCACCCCTCCACTTT
>-|TRBV5-1|TRBJ2-5|TRBD2
CASSTTSGGAIETQYF
TGCGCCAGCAGTACAACTAGCGGAGGGGCTATAGAGACCCAGTACTTC
>-|TRBV21-1|TRBJ1-5|-
CASNPDRTNQPQHF
TGTGCCAGCAATCCGGACAGGACCAATCAGCCCCAGCATTTT
>once|TRBV28|TRBJ1-5|-
CASSFPGRQPQHF
TGTGCCAGCAGTTTCCCGGGTCGGCAGCCCCAGCATTTT
>-|TRBV6-6|TRBJ1-2|TRBD1
CASSSSTGWEGGYTF
TGTGCCAGCAGTTCCTCGACAGGGTGGGAAGGGGGCTACACCTTC
>-|TRBV3-1/TRBV3-2|TRBJ2-1|-
CASSQDTGTVSYNEQFF
TGTGCCAGCAGCCAAGATACCGGGACTGTCTCCTACAATGAGCAGTTCTTC
>-|TRBV7-2|TRBJ1-2|-
CASSFTGKVEGYTF
TGTGCCAGCAGCTTCACAGGGAAGGTTGAGGGCTACACCTTC
>-|TRBV29-1|TRBJ1-2|TRBD1
CSVEQGEMDGYTF
TGCAGCGTAGAGCAGGGGGAAATGGATGGCTACACCTTC
>-|TRBV19|TRBJ2-7|TRBD1
CASSLAGTGFYEQYF
TGTGCCAGTAGTCTGGCCGGGACAGGGTTCTACGAGCAGTACTTC
>few|TRBV2|TRBJ2-2|-
CASWGDGTGELFF
TGTGCCAGCTGGGGGGATGGCACCGGGGAGCTGTTTTTT
>-|TRBV7-2|TRBJ2-7|TRBD1
CASSTGQAPYEQYF
TGTGCCAGCAGCACCGGACAGGCCCCCTACGAGCAGTACTTC
>-|TRBV7-2|TRBJ1-6|-
CASTSTGHSPLHF
TGTGCCAGCACGTCGACAGGCCATTCACCCCTCCACTTT
>-|TRBV28|TRBJ2-3|TRBD2
CASLQAGTTDTQYF
TGTGCCAGCCTCCAAGCGGGGACCACAGATACGCAGTATTTT
>-|TRBV27|TRBJ1-6|TRBD1
CASSLEDRGGSPLHF
TGTGCCAGCAGTTTAGAAGACAGGGGAGGGTCACCCCTCCACTTT
>-|TRBV18|TRBJ1-4|TRBD1
CASSGTGGAEASEKLFF
TGTGCCAGCTCAGGGACAGGGGGCGCGGAGGCCTCTGAAAAACTGTTTTTT
>-|TRBV19|TRBJ1-4|-
CASSGGQSEKLFF
TGTGCCAGTAGTGGCGGACAAAGTGAAAAACTGTTTTTT
>-|TRBV5-4|TRBJ1-2|TRBD1
CASSLSDRGLWGYTF
TGTGCCAGCAGCTTGTCAGACAGGGGGCTCTGGGGCTACACCTTC
>-|TRBV10-3|TRBJ2-5|TRBD2
CAISESLTSGYQETQYF
TGTGCCATCAGTGAGTCGCTGACTAGCGGGTACCAAGAGACCCAGTACTTC
>once|TRBV11-2|TRBJ1-4|-
CASSLAATNEKLFF
TGTGCCAGCAGCTTAGCAGCAACTAATGAAAAACTGTTTTTT
>few|TRBV19|TRBJ2-6|TRBD1
CASMRGQTFSGANVLTF
TGTGCCAGTATGAGGGGACAGACCTTCTCTGGGGCCAACGTCCTGACTTTC
>-|TRBV11-2|TRBJ2-3|-
CASSLRSTEYF
TGTGCCAGCAGCTTACGAAGCACGGAGTATTTT
>once|TRBV5-1|TRBJ2-1|-
CASSSQSSSYNEQFF
TGCGCCAGCAGCTCACAGAGCAGCTCCTACAATGAGCAGTTCTTC
>-|TRBV2|TRBJ1-1|-
CASSEGGQAFF
TGTGCCAGCAGTGAAGGGGGCCAAGCTTTCTTT
>-|TRBV18|TRBJ2-1|TRBD2
CASSPGTSGGNEQFF
TGTGCCAGCTCACCAGGCACTAGCGGGGGCAATGAGCAGTTCTTC
>-|TRBV27|TRBJ2-2|-
CASSDRGELFF
TGTGCCAGCAGTGACAGGGGGGAGCTGTTTTTT
>-|TRBV19|TRBJ2-3|-
CASSSFLGGAPTDTQYF
TGTGCCAGTAGTTCATTCCTGGGGGGTGCCCCCACAGATACGCAGTATTTT
>-|TRBV7-2|TRBJ1-6|-
CASTPEDRLIPLHF
TGTGCCAGCACCCCCGAGGACAGATTGATCCCCCTCCACTTT
>-|TRBV7-2|TRBJ2-1|TRBD1
CATRTGYYNEQFF
TGTGCCACGAGGACAGGGTACTACAATGAGCAGTTCTTC
>-|TRBV5-1|TRBJ1-1|TRBD1
CASSISTGRNTEAFF
TGCGCCAGCAGCATTTCGACAGGGAGGAACACTGAAGCTTTCTTT
>few|TRBV7-6|TRBJ2-3|TRBD1
CASSLTGGSTDTQYF
TGTGCCAGCAGCTTAACAGGGGGAAGCACAGATACGCAGTATTTT
>-|TRBV29-1|TRBJ1-1|-
CSVGQGGHTEAFF
TGCAGCGTTGGCCAGGGTGGGCACACTGAAGCTTTCTTT
>-|TRBV5-1|TRBJ2-1|TRBD2
CASSLGLAAYNEQFF
TGCGCCAGCAGCTTGGGACTAGCGGCCTACAATGAGCAGTTCTTC
>-|TRBV6-2/TRBV6-3|TRBJ2-5|TRBD2
CASSPRLGGETQYF
TGTGCCAGCAGCCCCCGCCTGGGGGGGGAGACCCAGTACTTC
>-|TRBV2|TRBJ2-2|TRBD1
CASSSGTGALFF
TGTGCCAGCAGTTCCGGGACAGGGGCTCTGTTTTTT
>once|TRBV15|TRBJ2-3|TRBD1
CATSLGQGATDTQYF
TGTGCCACCAGCCTAGGACAGGGGGCGACAGATACGCAGTATTTT
>-|TRBV7-2|TRBJ2-3|TRBD2
CASSLVGGAGDTQYF
TGTGCCAGCAGCTTAGTCGGGGGGGCCGGAGATACGCAGTATTTT
>-|TRBV10-1|TRBJ2-4|TRBD1
CASSDDRVKNIQYF
TGCGCCAGCAGTGATGACAGGGTCAAAAACATTCAGTACTTC
>few|TRBV28|TRBJ1-6|-
CASSFLHSEPLHF
TGTGCCAGCAGTTTTTTACACAGTGAACCTCTCCACTTT
>-|TRBV4-3|TRBJ1-1|-
CASSQAVGRDTEAFF
TGCGCCAGCAGCCAAGCAGTGGGGAGGGACACTGAAGCTTTCTTT